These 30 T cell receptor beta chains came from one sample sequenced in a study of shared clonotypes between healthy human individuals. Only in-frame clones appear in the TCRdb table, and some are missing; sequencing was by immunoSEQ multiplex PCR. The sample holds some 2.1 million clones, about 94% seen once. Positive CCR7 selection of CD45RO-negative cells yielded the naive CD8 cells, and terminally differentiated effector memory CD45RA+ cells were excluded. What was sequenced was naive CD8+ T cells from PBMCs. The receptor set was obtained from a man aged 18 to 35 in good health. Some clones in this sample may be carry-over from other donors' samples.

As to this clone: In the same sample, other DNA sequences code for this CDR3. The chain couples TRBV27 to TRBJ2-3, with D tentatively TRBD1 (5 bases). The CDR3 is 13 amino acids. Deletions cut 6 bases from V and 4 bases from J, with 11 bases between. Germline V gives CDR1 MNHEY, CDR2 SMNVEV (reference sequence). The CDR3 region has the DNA TGTGCCAGCAGCTTAACAGGTCCAGATACGCAGTATTTT. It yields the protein CASSLTGPDTQYF.

The CDR3, as DNA: TGTGCCAGCAGTGCATACAGAGACGAGCAGTACTTC. Protein sequence: CASSAYRDEQYF. The chain couples TRBV25-1 to TRBJ2-5; the D is unclear. The assigned J gene may be wrong: the sequence end matches TRBJ2-7 better. Germline lookup yields CDR1 MGHDK and CDR2 SYGVNS. This CDR3 is built from 12 residues.

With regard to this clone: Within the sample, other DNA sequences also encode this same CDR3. The CDR3 coding sequence is TGTGCCAGCAGCCTCGGGGAGTTGGGGGAGCAGTACTTC. Protein: CASSLGELGEQYF. The V gene is TRBV28, the J gene TRBJ2-7, with D possibly TRBD2 on 5 matching bases. Trimming removed 6 bases at V and 7 bases at J, with 16 bases between. Germline V lookup: CDR1 MDHEN, CDR2 SYDVKM. The CDR3 contains 13 residues. The full variable domain, completed using reference TRBV28 and TRBJ2-7, is DVKVTQSSRYLVKRTGEKVFLECVQDMDHENMFWYRQDPGLGLRLIYFSYDVKMKEKGDIPEGYSVSREKKERFSLILESASTNQTSMYLCASSLGELGEQYFGPGTRLTVT.

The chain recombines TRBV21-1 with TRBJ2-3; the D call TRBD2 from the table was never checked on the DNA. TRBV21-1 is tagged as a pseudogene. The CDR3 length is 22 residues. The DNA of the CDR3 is TGTGCCACCAGCGGCCTTGGGGGATTACTAGCGGGAGTGTCGGAGGAAACAGATACGCAGTATTTT. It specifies CATSGLGGLLAGVSEETDTQYF.

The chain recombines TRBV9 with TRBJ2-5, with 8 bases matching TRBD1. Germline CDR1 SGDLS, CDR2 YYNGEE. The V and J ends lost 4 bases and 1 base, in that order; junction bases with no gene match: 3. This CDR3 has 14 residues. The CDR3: CASSSGTGQETQYF. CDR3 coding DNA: TGTGCCAGCAGCTCAGGGACAGGCCAAGAGACCCAGTACTTC.

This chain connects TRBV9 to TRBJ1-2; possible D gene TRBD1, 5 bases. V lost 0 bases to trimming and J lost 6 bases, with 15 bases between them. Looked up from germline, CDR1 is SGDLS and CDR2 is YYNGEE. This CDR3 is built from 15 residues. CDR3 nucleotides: TGTGCCAGCAGCGTAGGACGAGGGACGGGCCATGGCTACACCTTC. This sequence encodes CASSVGRGTGHGYTF.

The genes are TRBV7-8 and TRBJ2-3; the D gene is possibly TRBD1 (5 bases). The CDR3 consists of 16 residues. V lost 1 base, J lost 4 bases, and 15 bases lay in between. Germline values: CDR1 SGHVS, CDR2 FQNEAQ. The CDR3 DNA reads TGTGCCAGCAGCTTAGAGGACACCCAATTGGCAGATACGCAGTATTTT. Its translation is CASSLEDTQLADTQYF.

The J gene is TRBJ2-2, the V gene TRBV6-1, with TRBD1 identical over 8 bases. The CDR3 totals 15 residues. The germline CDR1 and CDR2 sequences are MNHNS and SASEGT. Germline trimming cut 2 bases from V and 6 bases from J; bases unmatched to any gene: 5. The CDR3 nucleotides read TGTGCCAGCAGTGAACGGACAGGGATGGCCGGGGAGCTGTTTTTT. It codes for CASSERTGMAGELFF.

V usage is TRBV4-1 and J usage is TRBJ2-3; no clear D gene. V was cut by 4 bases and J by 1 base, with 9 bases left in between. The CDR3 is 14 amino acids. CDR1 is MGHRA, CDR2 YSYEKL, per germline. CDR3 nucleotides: TGCGCCAGCAGCCGGAAAGTGGGCACAGATACGCAGTATTTT. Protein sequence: CASSRKVGTDTQYF.

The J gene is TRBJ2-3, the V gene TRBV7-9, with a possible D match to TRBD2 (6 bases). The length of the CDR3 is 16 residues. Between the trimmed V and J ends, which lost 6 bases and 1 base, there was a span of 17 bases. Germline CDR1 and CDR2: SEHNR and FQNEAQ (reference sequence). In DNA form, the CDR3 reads TGTGCCAGCAGGTTGGGAGGCAGGGAGGGCACAGATACGCAGTATTTT. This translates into CASRLGGREGTDTQYF.

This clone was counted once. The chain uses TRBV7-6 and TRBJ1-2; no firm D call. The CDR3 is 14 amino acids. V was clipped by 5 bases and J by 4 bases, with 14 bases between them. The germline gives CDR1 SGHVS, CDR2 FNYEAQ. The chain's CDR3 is CASSTSDAGYGYTF. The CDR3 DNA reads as TGTGCCAGCAGCACCTCAGACGCGGGCTATGGCTACACCTTC.

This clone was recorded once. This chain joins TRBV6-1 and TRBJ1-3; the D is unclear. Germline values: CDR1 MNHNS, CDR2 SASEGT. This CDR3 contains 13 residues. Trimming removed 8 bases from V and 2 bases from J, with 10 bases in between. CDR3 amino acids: CASRTVPGNTIYF. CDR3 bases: TGTGCCAGCCGTACAGTGCCTGGAAACACCATATATTTT.

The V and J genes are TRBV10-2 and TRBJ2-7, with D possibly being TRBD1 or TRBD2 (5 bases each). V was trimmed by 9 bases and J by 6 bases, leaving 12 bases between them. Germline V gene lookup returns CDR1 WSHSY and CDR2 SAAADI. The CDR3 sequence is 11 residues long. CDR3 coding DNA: TGCGCCAGTGGGGGATTGAGCGAGCAGTACTTC. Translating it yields CASGGLSEQYF.

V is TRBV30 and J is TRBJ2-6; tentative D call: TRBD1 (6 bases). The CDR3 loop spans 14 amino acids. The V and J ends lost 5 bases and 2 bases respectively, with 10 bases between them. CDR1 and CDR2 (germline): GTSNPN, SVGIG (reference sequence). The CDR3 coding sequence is TGTGCCTGGGGCCCAGGGGCTGGGGCCAACGTCCTGACTTTC. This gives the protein CAWGPGAGANVLTF.

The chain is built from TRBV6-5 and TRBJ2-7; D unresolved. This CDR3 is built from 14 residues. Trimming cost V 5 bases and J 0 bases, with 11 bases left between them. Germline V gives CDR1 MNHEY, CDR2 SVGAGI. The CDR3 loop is CASSPLSSSYEQYF. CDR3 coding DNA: TGTGCCAGCAGTCCCTTATCCTCCTCCTACGAGCAGTACTTC.

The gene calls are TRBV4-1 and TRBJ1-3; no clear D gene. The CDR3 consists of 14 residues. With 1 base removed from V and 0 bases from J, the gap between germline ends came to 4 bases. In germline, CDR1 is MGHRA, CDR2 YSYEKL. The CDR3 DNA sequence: TGCGCCAGCAGCCAAGTCATCTCTGGAAACACCATATATTTT. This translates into CASSQVISGNTIYF.

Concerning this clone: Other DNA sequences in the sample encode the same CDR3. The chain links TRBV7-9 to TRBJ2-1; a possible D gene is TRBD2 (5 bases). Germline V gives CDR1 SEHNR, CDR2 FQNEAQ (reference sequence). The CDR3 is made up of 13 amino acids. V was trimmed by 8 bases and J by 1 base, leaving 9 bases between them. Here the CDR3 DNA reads TGTGCCAGCGGCCGAGGGTCCTACAATGAGCAGTTCTTC. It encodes CASGRGSYNEQFF.

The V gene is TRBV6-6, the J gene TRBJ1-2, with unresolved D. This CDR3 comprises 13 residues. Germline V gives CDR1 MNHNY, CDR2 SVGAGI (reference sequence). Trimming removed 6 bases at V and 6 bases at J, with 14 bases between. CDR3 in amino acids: CASSFGVGDGYTF. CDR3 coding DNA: TGTGCCAGCAGCTTTGGGGTAGGAGATGGCTACACCTTC.

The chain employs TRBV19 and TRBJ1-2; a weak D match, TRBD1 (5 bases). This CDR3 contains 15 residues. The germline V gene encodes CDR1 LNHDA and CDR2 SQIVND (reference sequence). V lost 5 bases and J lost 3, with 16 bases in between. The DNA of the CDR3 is TGTGCCAGTAGTCTGGGACGAAGAACCTACTATGGCTACACCTTC. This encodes CASSLGRRTYYGYTF.

CDR3 DNA: TGTGCCAGCAGTGAGACCACAGGGAGGGGGAACACTGAAGCTTTCTTT. Its translation: CASSETTGRGNTEAFF. The chain is built from TRBV6-1 and TRBJ1-1, with a possible D match to TRBD1 (6 bases). V was trimmed by 3 bases and J by 1 base, leaving 15 bases between them. Germline CDR1 is MNHNS and CDR2 is SASEGT. CDR3 length: 16 amino acids.

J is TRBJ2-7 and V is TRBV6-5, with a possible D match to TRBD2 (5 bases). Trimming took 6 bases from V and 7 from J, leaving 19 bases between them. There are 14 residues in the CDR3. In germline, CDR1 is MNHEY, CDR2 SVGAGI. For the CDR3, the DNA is TGTGCCAGCAGCCCGAGGTTGGGTTCGGGGGAGCAGTACTTC. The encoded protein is CASSPRLGSGEQYF.

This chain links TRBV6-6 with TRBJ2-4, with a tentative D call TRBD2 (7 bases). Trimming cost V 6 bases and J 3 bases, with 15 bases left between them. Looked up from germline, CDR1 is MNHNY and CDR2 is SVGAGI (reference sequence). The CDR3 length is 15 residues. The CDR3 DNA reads TGTGCCAGCAGCCACGGGGGGCGGGGCAAAAACATTCAGTACTTC. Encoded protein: CASSHGGRGKNIQYF.

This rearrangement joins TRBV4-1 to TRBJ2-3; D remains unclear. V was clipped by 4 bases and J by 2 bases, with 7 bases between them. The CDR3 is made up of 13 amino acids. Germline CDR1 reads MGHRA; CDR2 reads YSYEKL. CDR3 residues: CASSPIPTDTQYF. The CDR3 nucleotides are TGCGCCAGCAGCCCCATTCCCACAGATACGCAGTATTTT.

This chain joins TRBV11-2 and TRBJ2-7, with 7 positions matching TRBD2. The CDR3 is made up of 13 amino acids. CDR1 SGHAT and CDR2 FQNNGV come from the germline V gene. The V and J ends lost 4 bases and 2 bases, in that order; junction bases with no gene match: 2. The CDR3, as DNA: TGTGCCAGCAGCTCGGGGGGTCCCTACGAGCAGTACTTC. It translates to CASSSGGPYEQYF.

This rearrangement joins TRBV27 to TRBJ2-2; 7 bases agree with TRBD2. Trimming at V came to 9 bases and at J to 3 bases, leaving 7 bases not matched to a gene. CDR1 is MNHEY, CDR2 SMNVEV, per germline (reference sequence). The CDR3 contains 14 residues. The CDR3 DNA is TGTGCCAGTAGGAGCGGGGTCGACACCGGGGAGCTGTTTTTT. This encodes CASRSGVDTGELFF.

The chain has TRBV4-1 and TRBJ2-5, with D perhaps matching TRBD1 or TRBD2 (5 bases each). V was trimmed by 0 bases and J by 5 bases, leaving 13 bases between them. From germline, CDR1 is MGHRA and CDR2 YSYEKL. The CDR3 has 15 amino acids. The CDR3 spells CASSQEWGGWETQYF. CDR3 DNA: TGCGCCAGCAGCCAAGAGTGGGGCGGGTGGGAGACCCAGTACTTC.

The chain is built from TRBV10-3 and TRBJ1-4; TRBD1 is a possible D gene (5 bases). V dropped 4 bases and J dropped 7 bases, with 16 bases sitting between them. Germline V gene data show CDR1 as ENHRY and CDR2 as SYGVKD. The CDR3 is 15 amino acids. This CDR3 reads CAISAATPRGEKLFF. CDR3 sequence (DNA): TGTGCCATCAGTGCCGCGACTCCGAGGGGTGAAAAACTGTTTTTT.

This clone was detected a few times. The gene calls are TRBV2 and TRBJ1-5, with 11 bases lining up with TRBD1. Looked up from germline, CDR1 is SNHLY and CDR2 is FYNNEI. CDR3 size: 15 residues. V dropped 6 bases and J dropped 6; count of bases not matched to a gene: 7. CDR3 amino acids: CASRIGQGASQPQHF. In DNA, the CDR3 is TGTGCCAGCAGGATAGGACAGGGGGCTTCTCAGCCCCAGCATTTT. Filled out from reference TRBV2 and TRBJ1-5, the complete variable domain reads EPEVTQTPSHQVTQMGQEVILRCVPISNHLYFYWYRQILGQKVEFLVSFYNNEISEKSEIFDDQFSVERPDGSNFTLKIRSTKLEDSAMYFCASRIGQGASQPQHFGDGTRLSIL.

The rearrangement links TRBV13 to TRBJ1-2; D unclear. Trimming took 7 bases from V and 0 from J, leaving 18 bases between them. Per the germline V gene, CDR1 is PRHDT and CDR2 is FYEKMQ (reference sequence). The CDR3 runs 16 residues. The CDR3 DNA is TGTGCCAGCACCTCGAGGGATTCTACGTCTAACTATGGCTACACCTTC. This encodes CASTSRDSTSNYGYTF.

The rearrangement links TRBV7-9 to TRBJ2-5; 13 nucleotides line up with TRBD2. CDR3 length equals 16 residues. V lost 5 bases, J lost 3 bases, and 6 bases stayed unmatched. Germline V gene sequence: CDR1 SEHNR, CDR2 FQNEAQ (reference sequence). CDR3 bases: TGTGCCAGCAGCGGGACTAGCGGGGTCATAAAAGAGACCCAGTACTTC. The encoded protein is CASSGTSGVIKETQYF.